The text below deals with one T cell receptor beta chain. Antigen specificity is unknown. Treatment denoted: some 20 received Ad26.COV2.S at low or high dose, single or two shots; several received placebo; per-sample allocation not given. It was on day 63 after the first vaccine or placebo injection that samples were taken. An 18-55-year-old adult in Boston served as donor. This sample was taken from a study of Ad26.COV2.S vaccination and SARS-CoV-2 variants. Study-wide background: In the COV1001 trial, the donor was in the Ad26.COV2.S arm. Study results and caveats: Quantification of TCR breadth and depth may have yielded underestimates of total T cell responses. Comparability of non-spike TCR breadth was observed across vaccine and placebo recipients.

Looked up from germline, CDR1 is WNHNN and CDR2 is SYGVQD (reference sequence). The ends were cut back, 7 bases at V and 3 bases at J, with 12 bases in the middle. This CDR3 has 13 amino acids. Profiled with immunoSEQ multiplex PCR; TCRdb holds only in-frame clones, not every one. The table has 500,000 or so clones, roughly 87% seen once. This chain joins TRBV10-1 and TRBJ1-1; perhaps TRBD1 as D (6 bases). The material was peripheral blood, obtained in a trial of Ad26.COV2.S vaccine versus placebo. The TCR comes from a person between 18 and 65 years old who received the Ad26.COV2.S COVID-19 vaccine or a placebo. CDR3 residues: CASMEGTYTEAFF. In DNA form, the CDR3 reads TGCGCCAGCATGGAGGGGACATACACTGAAGCTTTCTTT.